What follows describes a single TCR beta chain. Measured with immunoSEQ multiplex PCR; TCRdb has only the in-frame clones, and not every one. The table has approximately 740,000 clones, 85% to 95% seen once. The data were taken from a study of shared clonotypes between healthy human individuals. Study in general: Three CD4 naive, three CD4 memory, two CD8 naive and one CD8 memory plate were used per donor.

Germline V gene data show CDR1 as SGHRS and CDR2 as YFSETQ. The CDR3 loop spans 15 amino acids. The ends were cut back, 4 bases at V and 0 bases at J, with 11 bases in the middle. Cells designated naive CD8 were CD45RO-negative and were positively selected for CCR7, with terminally differentiated effector memory CD45RA+ cells excluded. The clonotype originates from a man younger than 40 in good health. The sequenced sample consisted of naive CD8+ T cells sorted from blood. The chain links TRBV5-1 to TRBJ2-1; a weak D match, TRBD2 (5 bases). CDR3 sequence (DNA): TGCGCCAGCAGCGTCGGGGAAAGCTCCTACAATGAGCAGTTCTTC. Translated: CASSVGESSYNEQFF.